These 10 T cell receptor beta chains share one sample of origin, sequenced in a study of OX40 agonist ivuxolimab in advanced cancers. Sequencing used immunoSEQ multiplex PCR; TCRdb keeps in-frame clones, though not all of them. The sample includes about 66,000 clones, approximately 90% seen only once; the top ten take roughly 3%. Specimen: CD4+ or CD8+ T cells sorted from blood, collected in a trial of the OX40 agonist ivuxolimab. The receptors originated from an adult with an advanced solid tumor such as melanoma, head and neck, liver or kidney cancer.

This clone turned up a few times. The chain has TRBV6-6 and TRBJ2-1; D uncertain. Between the trimmed V and J ends, which lost 7 bases and 9 bases, there was a span of 13 bases. This CDR3 has 12 residues. Germline CDR1 MNHNY, CDR2 SVGAGI (reference sequence). This CDR3 is CASKDHGGEQFF. The CDR3 DNA reads as TGTGCCAGCAAGGACCACGGCGGTGAGCAGTTCTTC.

The gene calls are TRBV18 and TRBJ2-5; 10 bases align to TRBD1. CDR3 size: 15 residues. From germline, CDR1 is KGHSH and CDR2 LQKENI. Trimming cost V 4 bases and J 4 bases; bases outside gene matches: 6. CDR3 in DNA: TGTGCCAGCTCACGGGACAGGGGAGCGGGAGAGACCCAGTACTTC. Amino acids: CASSRDRGAGETQYF.

J is TRBJ1-6 and V is TRBV30; a possible D gene is TRBD1 (5 bases). With 4 bases removed from V and 8 bases from J, the gap between germline ends came to 9 bases. The CDR3 totals 12 residues. Germline loops: CDR1 GTSNPN, CDR2 SVGIG (reference sequence). The CDR3 bases are TGTGCCTGGACCAGGGAGGATTCACCCCTCCACTTT. Encoded protein: CAWTREDSPLHF.

The gene calls are TRBV7-2 and TRBJ2-1; D might be TRBD2 (6 bases). V gave up 5 bases and J gave up 9 bases, with 14 bases separating them. The CDR3 has 13 residues. Looked up from germline, CDR1 is SGHTA and CDR2 is FQGNSA. CDR3 nucleotides: TGTGCCAGCAGCCCAGTGGGACTCAGTGAGCAGTTCTTC. Amino acids: CASSPVGLSEQFF.

V is TRBV6-5 and J is TRBJ1-1; D is unresolved. Trimming removed 0 bases from V and 5 bases from J, with 7 bases in between. Germline CDR1 and CDR2: MNHEY and SVGAGI. CDR3 length: 13 amino acids. The CDR3 sequence: CASSYSTLTEAFF. The CDR3, as DNA: TGTGCCAGCAGTTACTCTACTCTTACTGAAGCTTTCTTT.

The CDR3 reads CASSFYGSSGNTIYF. CDR3 coding DNA: TGCGCCAGCAGTTTTTACGGAAGCTCTGGAAACACCATATATTTT. The V call is TRBV5-1, the J call TRBJ1-3; D gene uncertain. The CDR3 has 15 amino acids. Between the trimmed V and J ends, which lost 5 bases and 0 bases, there was a span of 12 bases. Germline CDR1 and CDR2: SGHRS and YFSETQ. Combining the CDR3 with reference TRBV5-1 and TRBJ1-3 gives the whole variable domain KAGVTQTPRYLIKTRGQQVTLSCSPISGHRSVSWYQQTPGQGLQFLFEYFSETQRNKGNFPGRFSGRQFSNSRSEMNVSTLELGDSALYLCASSFYGSSGNTIYFGEGSWLTVV.

The gene calls are TRBV28 and TRBJ2-1; 9 bases align to TRBD2. Per the germline V gene, CDR1 is MDHEN and CDR2 is SYDVKM. Trimming cost V 6 bases and J 4 bases; bases outside gene matches: 19. The CDR3 is made up of 19 amino acids. CDR3 bases: TGTGCCAGCAGCCCTATCCGGACAGGCCCTAGCGGGACTTACAATGAGCAGTTCTTC. It encodes CASSPIRTGPSGTYNEQFF.

The chain combines TRBV7-6 with TRBJ2-5; 10 positions agree with TRBD2. The CDR3 loop spans 15 amino acids. V shed 5 bases and J 5 bases; nucleotides not matched to a gene: 8. In germline, CDR1 is SGHVS, CDR2 FNYEAQ. CDR3 protein: CASSISSGSSETQYF. In nucleotides, the CDR3 is TGTGCCAGCAGCATTTCTAGCGGGAGTAGCGAGACCCAGTACTTC.

The J gene is TRBJ2-3, the V gene TRBV14, with TRBD2 matching over 9 bases. The CDR3 is made up of 16 amino acids. Germline values: CDR1 SGHDN, CDR2 FVKESK. V dropped 4 bases and J dropped 2; count of bases not matched to a gene: 7. The CDR3 region is CASSPLAGHFTDTQYF. The CDR3 bases are TGTGCCAGCAGCCCCCTAGCGGGACATTTCACAGATACGCAGTATTTT.

The chain uses TRBV6-6 and TRBJ1-1, with 12 bases identical to TRBD1. The CDR3 runs to 14 residues. Trimming cost V 6 bases and J 9 bases; bases outside gene matches: 8. The germline CDR1 and CDR2 sequences are MNHNY and SVGAGI (reference sequence). CDR3 sequence reads: CASRSGGQGAKAFF. Written as DNA, the CDR3 is TGTGCCAGCAGATCTGGGGGACAGGGGGCCAAAGCTTTCTTT.